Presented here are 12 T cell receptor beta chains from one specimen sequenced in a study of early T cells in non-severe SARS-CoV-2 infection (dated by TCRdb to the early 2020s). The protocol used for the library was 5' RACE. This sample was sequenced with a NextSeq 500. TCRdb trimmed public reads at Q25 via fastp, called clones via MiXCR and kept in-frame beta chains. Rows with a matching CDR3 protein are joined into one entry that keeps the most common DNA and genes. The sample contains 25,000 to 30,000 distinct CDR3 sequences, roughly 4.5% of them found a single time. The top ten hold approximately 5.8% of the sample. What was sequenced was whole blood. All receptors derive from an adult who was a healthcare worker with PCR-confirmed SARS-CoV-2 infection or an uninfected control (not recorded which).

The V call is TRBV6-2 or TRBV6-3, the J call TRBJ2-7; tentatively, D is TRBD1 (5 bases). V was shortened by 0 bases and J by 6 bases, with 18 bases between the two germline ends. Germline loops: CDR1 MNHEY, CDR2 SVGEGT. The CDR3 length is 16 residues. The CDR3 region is CASSYSSRWGGGEQYF. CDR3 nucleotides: TGTGCCAGCAGTTACTCAAGTCGGTGGGGCGGCGGCGAGCAGTACTTC.

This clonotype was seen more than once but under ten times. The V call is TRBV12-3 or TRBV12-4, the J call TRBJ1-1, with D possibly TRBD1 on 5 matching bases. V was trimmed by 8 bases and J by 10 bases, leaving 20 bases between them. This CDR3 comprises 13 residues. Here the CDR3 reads CASRDGLRRLAFF. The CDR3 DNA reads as TGTGCCAGCCGGGACGGTTTAAGAAGGTTAGCTTTCTTT.

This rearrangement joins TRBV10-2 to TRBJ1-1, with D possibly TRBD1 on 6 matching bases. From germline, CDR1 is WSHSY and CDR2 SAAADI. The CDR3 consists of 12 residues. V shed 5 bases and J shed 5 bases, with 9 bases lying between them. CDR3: CASSWQGTEAFF. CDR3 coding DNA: TGCGCCAGCAGTTGGCAGGGGACTGAAGCTTTCTTT.

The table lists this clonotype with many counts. CDR3 protein: CASSSSPTGDNEQFF. CDR3 sequence (DNA): TGTGCCAGCAGTTCCAGTCCGACAGGGGACAATGAGCAGTTCTTC. The chain couples TRBV6-4 to TRBJ2-1; 8 positions match TRBD1. V was clipped by 5 bases and J by 5 bases; unmatched bases: 8. The germline V gene has CDR1 MRHNA and CDR2 SNTAGT. The CDR3 sequence is 15 residues long.

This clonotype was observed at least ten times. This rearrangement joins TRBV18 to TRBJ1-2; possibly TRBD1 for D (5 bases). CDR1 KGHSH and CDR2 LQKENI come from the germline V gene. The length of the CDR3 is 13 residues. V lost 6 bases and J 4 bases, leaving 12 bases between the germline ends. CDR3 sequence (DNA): TGTGCCAGCTCTGACGGGGGAACCTATGGCTACACCTTC. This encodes CASSDGGTYGYTF.

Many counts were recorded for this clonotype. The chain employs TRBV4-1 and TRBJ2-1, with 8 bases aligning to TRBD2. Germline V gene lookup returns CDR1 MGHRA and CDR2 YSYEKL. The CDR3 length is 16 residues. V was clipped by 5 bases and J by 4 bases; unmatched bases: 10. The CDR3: CASSSYLAGPYNEQFF. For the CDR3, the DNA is TGCGCCAGCAGCTCCTACCTAGCGGGCCCGTACAATGAGCAGTTCTTC.

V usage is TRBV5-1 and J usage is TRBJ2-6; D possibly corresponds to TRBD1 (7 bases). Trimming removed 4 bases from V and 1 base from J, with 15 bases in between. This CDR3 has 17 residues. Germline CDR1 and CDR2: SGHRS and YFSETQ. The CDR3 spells CASSTGTAGSGANVLTF. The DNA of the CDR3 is TGCGCCAGCAGCACCGGGACAGCGGGTTCTGGGGCCAACGTCCTGACTTTC.

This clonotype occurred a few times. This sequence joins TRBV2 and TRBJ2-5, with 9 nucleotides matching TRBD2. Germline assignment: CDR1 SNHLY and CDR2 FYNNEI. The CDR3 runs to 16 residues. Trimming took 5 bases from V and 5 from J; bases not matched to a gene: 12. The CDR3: CASSIPGTSYLETQYF. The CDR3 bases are TGTGCCAGCAGTATCCCCGGGACTAGCTACCTGGAGACCCAGTACTTC.

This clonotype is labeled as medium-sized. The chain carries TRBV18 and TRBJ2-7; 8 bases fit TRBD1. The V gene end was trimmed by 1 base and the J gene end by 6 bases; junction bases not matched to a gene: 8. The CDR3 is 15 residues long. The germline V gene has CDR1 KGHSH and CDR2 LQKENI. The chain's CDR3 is CASSPLISTGGEQYF. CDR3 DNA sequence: TGTGCCAGCTCACCACTTATCAGTACAGGGGGCGAGCAGTACTTC.

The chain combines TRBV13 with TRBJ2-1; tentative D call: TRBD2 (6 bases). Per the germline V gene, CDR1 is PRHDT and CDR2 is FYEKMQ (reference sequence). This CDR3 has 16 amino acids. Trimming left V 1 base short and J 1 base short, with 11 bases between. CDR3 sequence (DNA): TGTGCCAGCAGCTTAGTAAAGGGGACTTCCTACAATGAGCAGTTCTTC. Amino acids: CASSLVKGTSYNEQFF.

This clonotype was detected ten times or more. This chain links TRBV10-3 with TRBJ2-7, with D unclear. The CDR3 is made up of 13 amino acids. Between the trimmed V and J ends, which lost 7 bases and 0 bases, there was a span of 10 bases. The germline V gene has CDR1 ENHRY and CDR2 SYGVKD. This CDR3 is CAINAGLSYEQYF. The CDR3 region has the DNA TGTGCCATCAATGCAGGCCTCTCCTACGAGCAGTACTTC.

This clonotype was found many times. The CDR3 region has the DNA TGTGCCAGCAGCAGGCCCGCGTTAGGCACAGATACGCAGTATTTT. Its protein product is CASSRPALGTDTQYF. This chain joins TRBV5-6 and TRBJ2-3; no reliable D call. The CDR3 extends over 15 amino acids. The germline CDR1 and CDR2 sequences are SGHDT and YYEEEE. V was pared by 4 bases and J by 1 base, with 13 bases between.